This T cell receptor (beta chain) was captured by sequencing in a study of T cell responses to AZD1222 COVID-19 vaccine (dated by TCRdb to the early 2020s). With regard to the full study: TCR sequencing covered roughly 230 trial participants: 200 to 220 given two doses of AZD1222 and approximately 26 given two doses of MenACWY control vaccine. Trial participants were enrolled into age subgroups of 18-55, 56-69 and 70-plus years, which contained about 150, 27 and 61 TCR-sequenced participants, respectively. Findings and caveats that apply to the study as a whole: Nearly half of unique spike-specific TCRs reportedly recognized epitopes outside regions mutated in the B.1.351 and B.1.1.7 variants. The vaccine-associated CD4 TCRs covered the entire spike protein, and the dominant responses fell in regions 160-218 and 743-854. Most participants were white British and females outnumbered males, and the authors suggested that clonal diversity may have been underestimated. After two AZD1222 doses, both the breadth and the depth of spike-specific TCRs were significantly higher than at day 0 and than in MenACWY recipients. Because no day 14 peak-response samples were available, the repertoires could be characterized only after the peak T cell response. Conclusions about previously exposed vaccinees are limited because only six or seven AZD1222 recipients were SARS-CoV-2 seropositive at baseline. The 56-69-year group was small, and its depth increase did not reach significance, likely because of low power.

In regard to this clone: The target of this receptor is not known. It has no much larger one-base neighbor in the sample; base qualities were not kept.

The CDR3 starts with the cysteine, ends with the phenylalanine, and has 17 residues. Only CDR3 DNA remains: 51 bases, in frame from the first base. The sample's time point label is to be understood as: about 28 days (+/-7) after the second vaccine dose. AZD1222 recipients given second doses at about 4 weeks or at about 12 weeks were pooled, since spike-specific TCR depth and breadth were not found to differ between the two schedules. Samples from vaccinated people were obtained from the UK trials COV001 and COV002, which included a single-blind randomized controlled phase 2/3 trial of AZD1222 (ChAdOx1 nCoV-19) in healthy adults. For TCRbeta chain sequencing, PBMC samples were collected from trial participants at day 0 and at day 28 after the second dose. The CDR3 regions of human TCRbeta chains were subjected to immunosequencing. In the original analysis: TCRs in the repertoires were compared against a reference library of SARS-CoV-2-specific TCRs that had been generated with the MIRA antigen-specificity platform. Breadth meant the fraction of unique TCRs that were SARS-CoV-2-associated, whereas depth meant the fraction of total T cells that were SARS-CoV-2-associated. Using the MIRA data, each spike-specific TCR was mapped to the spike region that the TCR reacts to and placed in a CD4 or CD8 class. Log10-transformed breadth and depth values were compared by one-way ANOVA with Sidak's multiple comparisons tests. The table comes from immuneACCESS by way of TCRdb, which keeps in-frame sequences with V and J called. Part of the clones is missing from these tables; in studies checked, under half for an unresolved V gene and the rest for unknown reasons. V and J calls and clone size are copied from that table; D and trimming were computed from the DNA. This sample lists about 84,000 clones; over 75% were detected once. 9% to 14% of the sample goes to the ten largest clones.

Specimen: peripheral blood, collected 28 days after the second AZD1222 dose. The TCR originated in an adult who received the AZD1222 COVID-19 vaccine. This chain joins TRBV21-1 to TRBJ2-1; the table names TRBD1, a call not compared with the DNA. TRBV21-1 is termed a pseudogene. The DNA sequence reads TGTGCCAGCAGCAAAGCGCCGGGACAGGGTTCTTACAATGAGCAGTTCTTC. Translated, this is CASSKAPGQGSYNEQFF.